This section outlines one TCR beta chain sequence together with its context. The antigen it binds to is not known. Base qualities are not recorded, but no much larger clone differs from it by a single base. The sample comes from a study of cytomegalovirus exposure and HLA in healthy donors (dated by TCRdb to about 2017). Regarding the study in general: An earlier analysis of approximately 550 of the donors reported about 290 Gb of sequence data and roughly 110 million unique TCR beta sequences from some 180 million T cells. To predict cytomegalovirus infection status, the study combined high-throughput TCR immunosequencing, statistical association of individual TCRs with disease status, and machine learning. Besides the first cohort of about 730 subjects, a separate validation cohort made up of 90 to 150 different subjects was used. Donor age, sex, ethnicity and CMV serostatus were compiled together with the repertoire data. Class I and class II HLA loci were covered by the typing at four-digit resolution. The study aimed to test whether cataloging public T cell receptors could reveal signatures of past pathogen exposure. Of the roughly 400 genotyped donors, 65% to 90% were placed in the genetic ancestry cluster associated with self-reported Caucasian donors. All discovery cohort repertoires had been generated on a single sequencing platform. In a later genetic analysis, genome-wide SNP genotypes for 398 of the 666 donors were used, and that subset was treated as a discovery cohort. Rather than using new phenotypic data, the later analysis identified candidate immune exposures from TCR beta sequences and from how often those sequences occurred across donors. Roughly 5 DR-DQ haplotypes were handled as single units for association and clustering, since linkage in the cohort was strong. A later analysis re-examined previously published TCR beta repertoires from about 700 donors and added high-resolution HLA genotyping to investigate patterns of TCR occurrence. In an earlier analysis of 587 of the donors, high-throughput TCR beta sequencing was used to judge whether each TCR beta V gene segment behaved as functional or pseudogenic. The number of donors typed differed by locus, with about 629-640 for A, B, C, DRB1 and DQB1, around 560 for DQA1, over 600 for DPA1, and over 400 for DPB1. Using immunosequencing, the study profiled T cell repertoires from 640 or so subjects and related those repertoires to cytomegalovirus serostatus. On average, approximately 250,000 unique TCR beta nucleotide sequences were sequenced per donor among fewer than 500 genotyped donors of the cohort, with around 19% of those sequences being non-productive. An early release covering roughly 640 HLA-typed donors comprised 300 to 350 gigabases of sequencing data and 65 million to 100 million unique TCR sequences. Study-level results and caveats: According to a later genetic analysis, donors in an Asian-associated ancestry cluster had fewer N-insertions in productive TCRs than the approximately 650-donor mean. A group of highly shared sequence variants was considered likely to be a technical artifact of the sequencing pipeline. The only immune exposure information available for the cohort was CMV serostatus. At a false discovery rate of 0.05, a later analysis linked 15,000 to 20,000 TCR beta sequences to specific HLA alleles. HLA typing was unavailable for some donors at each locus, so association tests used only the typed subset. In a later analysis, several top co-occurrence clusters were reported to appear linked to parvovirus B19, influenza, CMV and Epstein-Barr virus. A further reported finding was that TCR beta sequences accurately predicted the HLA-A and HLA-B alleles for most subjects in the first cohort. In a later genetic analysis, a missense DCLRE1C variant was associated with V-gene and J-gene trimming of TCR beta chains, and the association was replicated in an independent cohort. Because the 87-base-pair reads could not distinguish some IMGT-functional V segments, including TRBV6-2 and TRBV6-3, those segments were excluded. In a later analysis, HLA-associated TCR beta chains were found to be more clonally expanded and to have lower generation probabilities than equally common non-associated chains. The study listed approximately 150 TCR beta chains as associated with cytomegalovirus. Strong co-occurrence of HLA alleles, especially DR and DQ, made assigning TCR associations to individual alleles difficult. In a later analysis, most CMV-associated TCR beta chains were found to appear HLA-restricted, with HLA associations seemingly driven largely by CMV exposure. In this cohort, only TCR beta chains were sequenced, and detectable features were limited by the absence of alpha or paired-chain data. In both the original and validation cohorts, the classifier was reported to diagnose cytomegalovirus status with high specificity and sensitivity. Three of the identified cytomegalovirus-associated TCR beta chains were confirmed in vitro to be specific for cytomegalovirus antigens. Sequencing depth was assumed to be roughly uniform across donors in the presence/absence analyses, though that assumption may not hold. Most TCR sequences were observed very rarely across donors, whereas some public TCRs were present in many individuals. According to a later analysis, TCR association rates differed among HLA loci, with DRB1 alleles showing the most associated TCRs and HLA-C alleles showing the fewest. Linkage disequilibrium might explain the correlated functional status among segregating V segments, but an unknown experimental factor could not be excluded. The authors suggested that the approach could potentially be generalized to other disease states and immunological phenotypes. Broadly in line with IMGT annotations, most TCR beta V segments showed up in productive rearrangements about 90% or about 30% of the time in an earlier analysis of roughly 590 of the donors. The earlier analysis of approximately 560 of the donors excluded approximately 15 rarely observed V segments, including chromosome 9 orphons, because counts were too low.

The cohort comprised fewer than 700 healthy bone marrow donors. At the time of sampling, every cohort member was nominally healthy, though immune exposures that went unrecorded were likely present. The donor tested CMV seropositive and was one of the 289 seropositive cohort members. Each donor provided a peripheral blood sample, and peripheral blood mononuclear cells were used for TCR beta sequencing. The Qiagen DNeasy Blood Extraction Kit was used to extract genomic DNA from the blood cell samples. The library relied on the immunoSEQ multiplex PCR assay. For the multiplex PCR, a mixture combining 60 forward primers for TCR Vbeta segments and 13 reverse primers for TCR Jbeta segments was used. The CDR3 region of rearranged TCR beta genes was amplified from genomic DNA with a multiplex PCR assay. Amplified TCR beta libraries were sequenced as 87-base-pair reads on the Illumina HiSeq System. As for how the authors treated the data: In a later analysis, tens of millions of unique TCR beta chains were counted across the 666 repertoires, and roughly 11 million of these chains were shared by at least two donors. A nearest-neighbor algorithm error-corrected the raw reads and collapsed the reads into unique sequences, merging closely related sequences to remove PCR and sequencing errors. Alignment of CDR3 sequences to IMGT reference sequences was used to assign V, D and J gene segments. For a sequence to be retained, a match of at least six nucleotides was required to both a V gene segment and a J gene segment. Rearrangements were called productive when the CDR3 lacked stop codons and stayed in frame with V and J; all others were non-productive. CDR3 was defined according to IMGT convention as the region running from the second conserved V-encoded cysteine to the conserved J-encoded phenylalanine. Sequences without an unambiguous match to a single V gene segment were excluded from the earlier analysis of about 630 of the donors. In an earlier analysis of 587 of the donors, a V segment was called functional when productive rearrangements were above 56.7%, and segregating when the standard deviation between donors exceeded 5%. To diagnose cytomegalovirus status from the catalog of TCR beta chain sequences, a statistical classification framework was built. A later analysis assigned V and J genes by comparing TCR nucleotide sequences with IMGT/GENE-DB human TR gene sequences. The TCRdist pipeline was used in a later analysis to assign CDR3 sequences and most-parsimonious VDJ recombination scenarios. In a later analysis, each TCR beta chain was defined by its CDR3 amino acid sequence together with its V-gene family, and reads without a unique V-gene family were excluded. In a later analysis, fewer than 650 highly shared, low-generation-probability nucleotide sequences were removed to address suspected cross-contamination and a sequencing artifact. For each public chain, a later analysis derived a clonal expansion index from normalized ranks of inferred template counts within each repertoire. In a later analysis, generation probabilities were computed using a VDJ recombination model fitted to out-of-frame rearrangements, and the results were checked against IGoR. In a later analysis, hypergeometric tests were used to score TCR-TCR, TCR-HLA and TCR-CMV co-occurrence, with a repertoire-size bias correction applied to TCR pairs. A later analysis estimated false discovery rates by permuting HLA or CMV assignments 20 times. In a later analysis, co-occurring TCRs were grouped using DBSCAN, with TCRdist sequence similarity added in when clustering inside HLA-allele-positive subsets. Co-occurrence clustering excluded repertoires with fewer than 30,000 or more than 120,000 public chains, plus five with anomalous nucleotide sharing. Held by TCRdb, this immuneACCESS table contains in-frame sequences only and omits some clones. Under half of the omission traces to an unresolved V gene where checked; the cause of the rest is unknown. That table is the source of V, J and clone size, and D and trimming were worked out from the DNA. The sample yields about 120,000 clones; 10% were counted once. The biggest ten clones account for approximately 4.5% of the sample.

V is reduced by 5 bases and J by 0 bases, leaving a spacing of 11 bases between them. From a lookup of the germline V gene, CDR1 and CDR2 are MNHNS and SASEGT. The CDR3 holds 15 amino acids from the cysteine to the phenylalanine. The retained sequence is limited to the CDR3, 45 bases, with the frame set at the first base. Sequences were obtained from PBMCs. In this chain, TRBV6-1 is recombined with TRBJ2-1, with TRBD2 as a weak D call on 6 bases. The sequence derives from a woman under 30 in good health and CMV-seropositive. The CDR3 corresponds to CASSSDGGSYNEQFF. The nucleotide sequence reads TGTGCCAGCAGTTCAGACGGGGGCTCCTACAATGAGCAGTTCTTC.